Presented here are 5 T cell receptor beta chains from one specimen sequenced in a study of T cell responses to AZD1222 COVID-19 vaccine. Clones were read by immunoSEQ multiplex PCR, and TCRdb kept only the in-frame ones, dropping some. The table records about 140,000 clones, about four fifths of them present only once. The sequenced sample was peripheral blood, obtained on day 0 of AZD1222 vaccination. Source of these receptors: an adult in good health.

Notes on this clone: The identical CDR3 is also encoded by other nucleotide sequences in the sample. This chain connects TRBV19 to TRBJ1-5, with unresolved D. CDR1 is LNHDA, CDR2 SQIVND, per germline (reference sequence). Trimming shortened V by 1 base and J by 4 bases, and 8 bases separated the two germline ends. This CDR3 has 14 amino acids. CDR3 in DNA: TGTGCCAGTAGTATAGGCAGATCGAATCAGCCCCAGCATTTT. As protein: CASSIGRSNQPQHF.

CDR3 loop: CASSRGAGNFKNEQFF. CDR3 in DNA: TGTGCCAGCAGTCGCGGGGCCGGAAATTTTAAGAATGAGCAGTTCTTC. This chain links TRBV7-3 with TRBJ2-1; D might be TRBD2 (6 bases). CDR1 and CDR2 from the germline V gene are SGHTA and FQGTGA. The CDR3 is 16 amino acids. The V end lost 6 bases, the J end lost 7 bases, and 22 bases lay between the germline ends.

The table lists this clone with a few counts. The chain joins TRBV9 to TRBJ1-2; D call uncertain. Germline V gene sequence: CDR1 SGDLS, CDR2 YYNGEE. The CDR3 consists of 16 residues. The V and J ends lost 0 bases and 0 bases respectively, with 12 bases between them. CDR3 coding DNA: TGTGCCAGCAGCGTAGGCAGCCCTAGAGCTAACTATGGCTACACCTTC. Protein sequence: CASSVGSPRANYGYTF. Using reference TRBV9 and TRBJ1-2 for the parts outside the CDR3, the full variable domain is DSGVTQTPKHLITATGQRVTLRCSPRSGDLSVYWYQQSLDQGLQFLIQYYNGEERAKGNILERFSAQQFPDLHSELNLSSLELGDSALYFCASSVGSPRANYGYTFGSGTRLTVV.

V is TRBV11-2 and J is TRBJ2-5, with D unresolved. Trimming took off 2 bases at V and 2 bases at J, with 12 bases between the two ends. Germline V gene lookup returns CDR1 SGHAT and CDR2 FQNNGV. CDR3 size: 15 residues. CDR3 loop: CASSLQILYQETQYF. The DNA for the CDR3 is TGTGCCAGCAGCTTACAGATACTATATCAAGAGACCCAGTACTTC.

The J gene is TRBJ1-2, the V gene TRBV6-2 or TRBV6-3; 10 bases are a match to TRBD1. Germline V gene sequence: CDR1 MNHEY, CDR2 SVGEGT. V shed 7 bases, J shed 8 bases, and the junction held 13 bases outside the gene matches. This CDR3 spans 15 amino acids. The CDR3 DNA reads TGTGCCAGCACCCCCCTGGGGACAGGGGCCGGAGGCTACACCTTC. This gives the protein CASTPLGTGAGGYTF.